The 22 T cell receptor beta chains reported below all come from one sample, sequenced in a study of spatial heterogeneity in lung cancer. Points from the study as a whole: Higher tumor mutation counts went along with higher counts of expanded intratumoral alpha and beta TCRs.

The antigens for these receptors are not known. From the 5' RACE reads, TCRdb called clonotypes with MiXCR, one entry per CDR3 protein. The sample shows approximately 2,700 distinct CDR3 sequences, around 11% of them seen only once. As for time point: sample taken at primary tumor resection. The sequences come from lung tumor tissue, collected at surgery. All receptors come from a female donor with early-stage non-small cell lung cancer.

This clonotype was seen many times. The gene calls are TRBV5-1 and TRBJ2-5; D is unresolved. Germline CDR1 SGHRS, CDR2 YFSETQ. Trimming shortened V by 4 bases and J by 1 base, and 11 bases separated the two germline ends. The CDR3 contains 14 residues. The CDR3 reads CASSRSGSQETQYF. The CDR3 DNA sequence: TGCGCCAGCAGCCGGTCGGGCAGCCAAGAGACCCAGTACTTC.

The chain has TRBV15 and TRBJ1-2, with D unclear. The CDR3 loop spans 15 amino acids. Trimming took off 0 bases at V and 0 bases at J, with 8 bases between the two ends. Germline V gene data show CDR1 as LNHNV and CDR2 as YYDKDF (reference sequence). Here the CDR3 DNA reads TGTGCCACCAGCAGAGATCGGGTGGCTAACTATGGCTACACCTTC. As protein: CATSRDRVANYGYTF.

Within the sample, this clonotype is large. The rearrangement joins TRBV5-1 to TRBJ2-1; 11 nucleotides match TRBD2. CDR1 is SGHRS, CDR2 YFSETQ, per germline. The CDR3 is made up of 17 amino acids. V was pared by 4 bases and J by 9 bases, with 15 bases of the junction left unmatched. The CDR3 nucleotides are TGCGCCAGCAGCCCCACTACTAGCGGGAGTAGTTTCGGTGAGCAGTTCTTC. Translation: CASSPTTSGSSFGEQFF. Looking up the rest from reference TRBV5-1 and TRBJ2-1 gives the full variable domain: KAGVTQTPRYLIKTRGQQVTLSCSPISGHRSVSWYQQTPGQGLQFLFEYFSETQRNKGNFPGRFSGRQFSNSRSEMNVSTLELGDSALYLCASSPTTSGSSFGEQFFGPGTRLTVL.

This clonotype was seen at least ten times. The J gene is TRBJ2-3, the V gene TRBV28; D not resolved. The CDR3 length is 15 residues. CDR1 and CDR2 (germline): MDHEN, SYDVKM. The V gene lost 3 bases and the J gene lost 0 bases, with 10 bases spanning the gap. The CDR3 sequence is CASSFPPWSTDTQYF. The CDR3 DNA sequence: TGTGCCAGCAGTTTCCCTCCCTGGAGCACAGATACGCAGTATTTT.

This clonotype counts as medium-sized. The rearrangement uses TRBV9 and TRBJ2-3; 10 nucleotides line up with TRBD2. Germline-derived CDR1 and CDR2 are SGDLS and YYNGEE. The CDR3 consists of 16 residues. J was trimmed by 4 bases and V by 0 bases; bases with no gene match: 5. CDR3 DNA sequence: TGTGCCAGCAGCGTAGTCGGACTAGCGGCTTCAGATACGCAGTATTTT. Protein: CASSVVGLAASDTQYF.

The V call is TRBV6-5, the J call TRBJ1-1; D unclear. V was trimmed by 4 bases and J by 11 bases, leaving 17 bases between them. The CDR3 runs 13 residues. CDR1 MNHEY and CDR2 SVGAGI come from the germline V gene. CDR3: CASSSWEGYMAFF. The CDR3 DNA sequence: TGTGCCAGCAGTTCCTGGGAGGGATATATGGCTTTCTTT.

The chain carries TRBV7-9 and TRBJ1-5; D is uncertain. The V end lost 4 bases, the J end lost 3 bases, and 7 bases lay between the germline ends. Germline V gene sequence: CDR1 SEHNR, CDR2 FQNEAQ (reference sequence). This CDR3 has 13 residues. This CDR3 reads CASSSQVNQPQHF. CDR3 DNA: TGTGCCAGCAGCTCCCAGGTCAATCAGCCCCAGCATTTT.

By sample share, this clonotype is medium-sized (0.01 to 0.1%). The rearrangement joins TRBV27 to TRBJ2-1; 10 nucleotides line up with TRBD2. Germline values: CDR1 MNHEY, CDR2 SMNVEV (reference sequence). Trimming cost V 3 bases and J 5 bases; bases outside gene matches: 7. The CDR3 contains 16 residues. The CDR3 nucleotides are TGTGCCAGCAGTTTTCGACTAGCGGGCGTCAACAATGAGCAGTTCTTC. Protein sequence: CASSFRLAGVNNEQFF.

This clonotype was picked up many times. The CDR3 sequence: CASSHTGTGELFF. In nucleotides, the CDR3 is TGTGCCAGCAGTCACACAGGCACCGGGGAGCTGTTTTTT. The rearrangement links TRBV6-6 to TRBJ2-2, with D maybe TRBD1 (5 bases). CDR1 and CDR2 (germline): MNHNY, SVGAGI (reference sequence). CDR3 length equals 13 residues. V lost 5 bases and J lost 4, with 8 bases in between.

This clonotype came up many times. The chain links TRBV29-1 to TRBJ1-1, with no clear D. The CDR3 totals 13 residues. CDR1 and CDR2 (germline): SQVTM, ANQGSEA. The V end was cut by 4 bases, the J end by 6 bases, with 15 bases between. The CDR3 protein is CSVGRVLVSEAFF. CDR3 in DNA: TGCAGCGTTGGTCGGGTATTGGTCTCTGAAGCTTTCTTT.

This clonotype was recorded a few times. The chain has TRBV28 and TRBJ2-7; perhaps TRBD2 as D (6 bases). Trimming removed 6 bases at V and 1 base at J, with 13 bases between. The CDR3 runs to 14 residues. Germline lookup yields CDR1 MDHEN and CDR2 SYDVKM. The CDR3 protein is CASSTGTRSYEQYF. In DNA, the CDR3 is TGTGCCAGCAGCACCGGGACTCGATCCTACGAGCAGTACTTC.

V gene TRBV19 combines with J gene TRBJ1-6, with D unresolved. The germline gives CDR1 LNHDA, CDR2 SQIVND (reference sequence). CDR3 length: 15 amino acids. V shed 4 bases and J shed 3 bases, with 10 bases lying between them. The CDR3 DNA follows: TGTGCCAGTAGTACCGGACGCCTCTATAATTCACCCCTCCACTTT. Its translation is CASSTGRLYNSPLHF.

This clonotype is categorized as medium-sized. The V call is TRBV7-2, the J call TRBJ1-2; TRBD1 is a possible D gene (6 bases). Germline V lookup: CDR1 SGHTA, CDR2 FQGNSA. The CDR3 contains 15 residues. V was shortened by 6 bases and J by 5 bases, with 19 bases between the two germline ends. The CDR3 DNA follows: TGTGCCAGCAGGGGTGGGGGCTCCCCGGATTATGGCTACACCTTC. Translating it yields CASRGGGSPDYGYTF.

The table lists this clonotype with many counts. The genes are TRBV20-1 and TRBJ2-3, with 7 bases that match TRBD2. CDR1 and CDR2 (germline): DFQATT, SNEGSKA (reference sequence). The CDR3 loop spans 13 amino acids. V was clipped by 6 bases and J by 7 bases; unmatched bases: 10. The CDR3 DNA reads TGCAGTGCCTCCCCCGGCGGGGGATATACGCAGTATTTT. Its translation: CSASPGGGYTQYF.

This clonotype showed up just a few times. The CDR3 region has the DNA TGTGCCAGCAGCCGCCAGGGACGAGAGAATTCACCCCTCCACTTT. Translated, it gives CASSRQGRENSPLHF. The chain links TRBV28 to TRBJ1-6; D possibly corresponds to TRBD1 (5 bases). Germline values: CDR1 MDHEN, CDR2 SYDVKM. The CDR3 is 15 residues long. Trimming stripped 6 bases from V and 7 bases from J, with 16 bases between. Looking up the rest from reference TRBV28 and TRBJ1-6 gives the full variable domain: DVKVTQSSRYLVKRTGEKVFLECVQDMDHENMFWYRQDPGLGLRLIYFSYDVKMKEKGDIPEGYSVSREKKERFSLILESASTNQTSMYLCASSRQGRENSPLHFGNGTRLTVT.

In its sample, this clonotype ranks as large. The CDR3 loop reads CASSPQGSLGGNEQFF. Written as DNA, the CDR3 is TGTGCCAGCAGCCCCCAGGGTAGCCTGGGTGGCAATGAGCAGTTCTTC. The V and J genes are TRBV7-9 and TRBJ2-1; possibly TRBD1 for D (5 bases). V was pared by 5 bases and J by 6 bases, with 20 bases between. Germline lookup yields CDR1 SEHNR and CDR2 FQNEAQ (reference sequence). This CDR3 has 16 residues.

By sample share, this clonotype is medium-sized (0.01 to 0.1%). The V gene is TRBV2, the J gene TRBJ2-1; 7 bases line up with TRBD1. The CDR3 runs to 14 residues. With V trimmed by 6 bases and J by 10 bases, 12 bases remained unmatched. The germline V gene has CDR1 SNHLY and CDR2 FYNNEI. The CDR3 coding sequence is TGTGCCAGCAGCCCGGGACAGCCCCCTTGGGAGCAGTTCTTC. Encoded protein: CASSPGQPPWEQFF. The full variable domain, its missing parts supplied by reference TRBV2 and TRBJ2-1, is EPEVTQTPSHQVTQMGQEVILRCVPISNHLYFYWYRQILGQKVEFLVSFYNNEISEKSEIFDDQFSVERPDGSNFTLKIRSTKLEDSAMYFCASSPGQPPWEQFFGPGTRLTVL.

This clonotype is deemed large. V gene TRBV5-1 combines with J gene TRBJ2-3; D not resolved. The germline V gene has CDR1 SGHRS and CDR2 YFSETQ. V was cut by 4 bases and J by 5 bases, with 8 bases left in between. The CDR3 is 12 residues long. CDR3 residues: CASSQTLDTQYF. DNA for the CDR3: TGCGCCAGCAGCCAGACCTTAGATACGCAGTATTTT. Full variable domain (outside the CDR3, taken from reference TRBV5-1 and TRBJ2-3): KAGVTQTPRYLIKTRGQQVTLSCSPISGHRSVSWYQQTPGQGLQFLFEYFSETQRNKGNFPGRFSGRQFSNSRSEMNVSTLELGDSALYLCASSQTLDTQYFGPGTRLTVL.

By share, this clonotype counts as medium-sized. The CDR3 nucleotides are TGTGCCAGCAGCTTACTCGGGAGTGACGCCGGGGAGCTGTTTTTT. Encoded protein: CASSLLGSDAGELFF. The chain links TRBV11-3 to TRBJ2-2; D may be TRBD2 (6 bases). The CDR3 loop spans 15 amino acids. V shed 2 bases and J shed 6 bases, with 13 bases lying between them. Per the germline V gene, CDR1 is SGHNT and CDR2 is YENEEA.

This clonotype has more than one count but fewer than ten. The chain combines TRBV4-2 with TRBJ2-7, with D possibly TRBD2 on 7 matching bases. V was trimmed by 4 bases and J by 6 bases, leaving 19 bases between them. The CDR3 is 15 residues long. The germline V gene encodes CDR1 LGHNA and CDR2 YNFKEQ. The CDR3 loop reads CASSRGGRTEGEQYF. The CDR3 nucleotides are TGTGCCAGCAGCCGGGGGGGGCGAACTGAGGGCGAGCAGTACTTC.

At least ten counts were recorded for this clonotype. The chain employs TRBV11-2 and TRBJ2-7; D might be TRBD1 (6 bases). CDR3 length: 13 amino acids. The V gene lost 1 base and the J gene lost 7 bases, with 11 bases spanning the gap. Germline assignment: CDR1 SGHAT and CDR2 FQNNGV. CDR3 sequence (DNA): TGTGCCAGCAGCTTAGTTCAGGGGCTGGAGCAGTACTTC. Its translation is CASSLVQGLEQYF.

This clonotype counts as medium-sized. The chain couples TRBV24-1 to TRBJ2-1, with D hard to call. The V end was cut by 5 bases, the J end by 6 bases, with 10 bases between. The V gene's germline CDR1 is KGHDR and CDR2 SFDVKD. The CDR3 runs to 13 residues. CDR3 loop: CATSASVRNEQFF. The CDR3 nucleotides read TGTGCCACCAGTGCGAGCGTCCGCAATGAGCAGTTCTTC.